This TCR beta chain was recorded in a study of T cells in Graves' hyperthyroidism and ophthalmopathy. Study results and limitations: Most thyroid clonotypes with frequency above 0.001 were detected in blood.

Absence of ophthalmopathy progression within 18 months defined stable Graves' hyperthyroidism. Authors of the study amplified TCR beta CDR3 regions from RNA transcripts. HTBI primers were the set used in a first-round RT-PCR of the TCR CDR3. Via MiXCR, TCRdb re-called the multiplex PCR reads, giving one row per CDR3 protein. Here the sample spans roughly 400,000 distinct CDR3 sequences, 25% being singletons. This CDR3 contains 15 residues. Deletions cut 5 bases from V and 1 base from J, with 15 bases between. Germline CDR1 and CDR2: MDHEN and SYDVKM. Turning to this clonotype: Its antigen remains unknown.

Sequencing input: blood. This sequence was found in a man aged 45-65 years with Graves' hyperthyroidism. This chain uses TRBV28 with TRBJ2-7, with D perhaps given as TRBD1 or TRBD2 (7 bases each). The CDR3: CASSATGEGSYEQYF. CDR3 in DNA: TGTGCCAGCAGTGCTACAGGGGAGGGGTCCTACGAGCAGTACTTC.